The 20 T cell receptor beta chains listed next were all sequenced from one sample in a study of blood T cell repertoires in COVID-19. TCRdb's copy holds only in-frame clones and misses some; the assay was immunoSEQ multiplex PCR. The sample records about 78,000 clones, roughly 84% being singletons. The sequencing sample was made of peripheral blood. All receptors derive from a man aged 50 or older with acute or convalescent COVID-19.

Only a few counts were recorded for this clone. CDR3 in amino acids: CASSIDRQGLGGGYTF. CDR3 bases: TGTGCCAGTAGTATAGATAGGCAGGGACTAGGAGGAGGCTACACCTTC. J is TRBJ1-2 and V is TRBV19; perhaps TRBD1 as D (5 bases). The length of the CDR3 is 16 residues. V lost 0 bases and J lost 8, with 19 bases in between. Germline V CDR1 and CDR2: LNHDA, SQIVND (reference sequence).

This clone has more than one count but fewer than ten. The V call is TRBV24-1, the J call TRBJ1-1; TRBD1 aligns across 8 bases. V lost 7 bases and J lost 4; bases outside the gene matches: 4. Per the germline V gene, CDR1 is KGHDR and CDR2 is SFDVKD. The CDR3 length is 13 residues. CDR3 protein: CATSLGQGTEAFF. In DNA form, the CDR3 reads TGTGCCACCAGCCTCGGACAGGGCACTGAAGCTTTCTTT.

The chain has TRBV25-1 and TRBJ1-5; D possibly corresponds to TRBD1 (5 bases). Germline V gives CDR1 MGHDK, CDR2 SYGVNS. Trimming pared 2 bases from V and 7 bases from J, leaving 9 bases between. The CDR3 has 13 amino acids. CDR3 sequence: CASSEQGGQPQHF. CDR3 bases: TGTGCCAGCAGTGAACAGGGTGGCCAGCCCCAGCATTTT.

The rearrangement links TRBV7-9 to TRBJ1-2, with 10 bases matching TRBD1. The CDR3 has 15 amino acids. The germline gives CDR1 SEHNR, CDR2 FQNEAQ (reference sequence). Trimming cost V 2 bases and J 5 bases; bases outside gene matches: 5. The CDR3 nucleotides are TGTGCCAGCAGCTTAATGGGGACAGGGGCGTATGGCTACACCTTC. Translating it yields CASSLMGTGAYGYTF.

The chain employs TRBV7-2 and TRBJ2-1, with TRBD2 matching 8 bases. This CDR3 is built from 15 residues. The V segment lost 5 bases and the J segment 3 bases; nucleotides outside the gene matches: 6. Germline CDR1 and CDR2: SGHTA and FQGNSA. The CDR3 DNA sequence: TGTGCCAGCAGCCCTAGCGGGTACTTCTACAATGAGCAGTTCTTC. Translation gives CASSPSGYFYNEQFF.

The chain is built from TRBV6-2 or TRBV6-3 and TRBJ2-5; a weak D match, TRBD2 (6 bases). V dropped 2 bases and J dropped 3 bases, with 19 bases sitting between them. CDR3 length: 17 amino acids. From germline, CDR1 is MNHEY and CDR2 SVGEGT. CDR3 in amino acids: CASSYELAAHNEETQYF. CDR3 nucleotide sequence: TGTGCCAGCAGTTACGAACTAGCCGCACACAATGAAGAGACCCAGTACTTC.

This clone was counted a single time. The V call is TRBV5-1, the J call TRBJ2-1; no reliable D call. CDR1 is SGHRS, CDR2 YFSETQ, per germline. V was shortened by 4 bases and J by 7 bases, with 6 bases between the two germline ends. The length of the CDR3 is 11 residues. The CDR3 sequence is CASSEYNEQFF. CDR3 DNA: TGCGCCAGCAGCGAGTATAATGAGCAGTTCTTC.

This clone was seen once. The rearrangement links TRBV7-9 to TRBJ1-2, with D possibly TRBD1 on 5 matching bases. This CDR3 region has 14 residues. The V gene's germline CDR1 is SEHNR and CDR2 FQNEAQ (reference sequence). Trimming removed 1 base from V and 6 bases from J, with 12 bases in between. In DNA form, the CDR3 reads TGTGCCAGCAGCTTAGGGCTGGGGGGTCATGGCTACACCTTC. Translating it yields CASSLGLGGHGYTF.

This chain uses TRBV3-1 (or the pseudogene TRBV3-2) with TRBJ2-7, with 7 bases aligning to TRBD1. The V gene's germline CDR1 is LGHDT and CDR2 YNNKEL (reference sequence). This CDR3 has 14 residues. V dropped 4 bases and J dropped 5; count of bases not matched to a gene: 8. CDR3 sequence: CASSLTGILDEQYF. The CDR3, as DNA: TGTGCCAGCAGCCTGACAGGGATCTTAGACGAGCAGTACTTC.

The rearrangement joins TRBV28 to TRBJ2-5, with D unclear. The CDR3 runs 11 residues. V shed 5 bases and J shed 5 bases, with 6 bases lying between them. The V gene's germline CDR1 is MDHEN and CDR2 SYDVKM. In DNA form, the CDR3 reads TGTGCCAGCAGTACCCGGGAGACCCAGTACTTC. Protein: CASSTRETQYF.

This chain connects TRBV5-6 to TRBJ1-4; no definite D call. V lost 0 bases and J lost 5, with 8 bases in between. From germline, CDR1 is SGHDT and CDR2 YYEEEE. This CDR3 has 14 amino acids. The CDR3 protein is CASSLAMLNEKLFF. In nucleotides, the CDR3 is TGTGCCAGCAGCTTGGCCATGTTGAATGAAAAACTGTTTTTT.

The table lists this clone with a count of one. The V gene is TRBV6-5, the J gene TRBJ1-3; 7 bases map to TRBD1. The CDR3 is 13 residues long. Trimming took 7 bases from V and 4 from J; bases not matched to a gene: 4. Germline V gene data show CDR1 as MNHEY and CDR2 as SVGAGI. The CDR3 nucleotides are TGTGCCAGCACCGACAGGGAAGGAAACACCATATATTTT. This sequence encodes CASTDREGNTIYF.

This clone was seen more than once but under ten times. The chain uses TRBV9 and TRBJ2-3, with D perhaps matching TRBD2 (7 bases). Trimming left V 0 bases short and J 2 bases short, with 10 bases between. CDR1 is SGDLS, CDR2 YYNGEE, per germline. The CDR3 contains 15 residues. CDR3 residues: CASSVAGGITDTQYF. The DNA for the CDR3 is TGTGCCAGCAGCGTAGCGGGGGGCATCACAGATACGCAGTATTTT.

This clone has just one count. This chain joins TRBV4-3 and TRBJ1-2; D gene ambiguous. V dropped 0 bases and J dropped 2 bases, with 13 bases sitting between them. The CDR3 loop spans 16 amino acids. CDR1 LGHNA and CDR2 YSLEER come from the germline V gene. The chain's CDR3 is CASSQEEGRTNYGYTF. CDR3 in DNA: TGCGCCAGCAGCCAAGAAGAGGGCAGAACCAACTATGGCTACACCTTC.

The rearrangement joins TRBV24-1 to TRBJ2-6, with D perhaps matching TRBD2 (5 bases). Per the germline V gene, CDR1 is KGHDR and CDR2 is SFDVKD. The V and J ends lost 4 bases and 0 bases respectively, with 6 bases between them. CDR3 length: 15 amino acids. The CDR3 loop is CATSERDSGANVLTF. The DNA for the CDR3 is TGTGCCACCAGTGAGAGGGACTCTGGGGCCAACGTCCTGACTTTC.

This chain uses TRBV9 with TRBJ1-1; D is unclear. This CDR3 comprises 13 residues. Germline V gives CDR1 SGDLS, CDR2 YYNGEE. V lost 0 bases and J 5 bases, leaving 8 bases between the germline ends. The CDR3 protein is CASSVAGDTEAFF. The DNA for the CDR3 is TGTGCCAGCAGCGTAGCCGGGGATACTGAAGCTTTCTTT.

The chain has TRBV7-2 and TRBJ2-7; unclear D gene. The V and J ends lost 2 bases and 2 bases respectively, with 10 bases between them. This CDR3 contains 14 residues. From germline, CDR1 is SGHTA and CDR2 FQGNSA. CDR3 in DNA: TGTGCCAGCAGCTTAATTTACAGCACCTACGAGCAGTACTTC. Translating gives CASSLIYSTYEQYF.

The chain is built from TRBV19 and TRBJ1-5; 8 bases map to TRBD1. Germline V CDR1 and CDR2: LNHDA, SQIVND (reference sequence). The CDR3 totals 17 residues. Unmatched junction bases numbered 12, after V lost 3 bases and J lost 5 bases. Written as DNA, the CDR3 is TGTGCCAGTAGTATCCTACTTTGGACAGGGCCTTATCAGCCCCAGCATTTT. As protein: CASSILLWTGPYQPQHF.

The CDR3 nucleotides are TGTGCGTACCAGGGTAACGACTACGAGCAGTACTTC. It codes for CAYQGNDYEQYF. This chain joins TRBV30 and TRBJ2-7; possibly TRBD1 for D (5 bases). There are 12 residues in the CDR3. The germline gives CDR1 GTSNPN, CDR2 SVGIG (reference sequence).

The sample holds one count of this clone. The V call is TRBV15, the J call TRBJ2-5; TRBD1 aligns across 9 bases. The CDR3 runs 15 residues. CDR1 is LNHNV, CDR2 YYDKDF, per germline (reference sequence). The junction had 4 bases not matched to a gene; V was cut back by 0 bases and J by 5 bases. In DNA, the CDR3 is TGTGCCACCAGCAGAGAGGCAGGGACAGGGGAGACCCAGTACTTC. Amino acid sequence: CATSREAGTGETQYF.